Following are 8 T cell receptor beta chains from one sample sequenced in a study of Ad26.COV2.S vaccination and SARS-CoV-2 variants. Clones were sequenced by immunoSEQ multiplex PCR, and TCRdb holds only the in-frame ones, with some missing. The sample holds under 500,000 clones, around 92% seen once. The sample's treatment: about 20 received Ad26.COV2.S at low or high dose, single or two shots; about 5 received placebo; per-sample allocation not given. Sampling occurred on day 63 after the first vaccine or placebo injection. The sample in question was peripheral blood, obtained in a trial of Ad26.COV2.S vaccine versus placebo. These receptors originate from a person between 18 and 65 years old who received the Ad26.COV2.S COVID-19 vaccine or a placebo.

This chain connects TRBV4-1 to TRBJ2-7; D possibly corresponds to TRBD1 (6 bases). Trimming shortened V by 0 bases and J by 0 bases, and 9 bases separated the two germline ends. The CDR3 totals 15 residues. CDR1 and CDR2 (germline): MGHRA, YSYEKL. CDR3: CASSQESGVSYEQYF. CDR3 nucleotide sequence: TGCGCCAGCAGCCAAGAATCAGGGGTCTCCTACGAGCAGTACTTC.

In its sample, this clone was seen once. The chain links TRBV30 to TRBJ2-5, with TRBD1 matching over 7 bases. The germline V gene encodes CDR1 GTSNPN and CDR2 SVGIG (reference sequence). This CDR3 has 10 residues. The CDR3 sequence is CATGEETQYF. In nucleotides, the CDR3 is TGTGCAACAGGGGAAGAGACCCAGTACTTC. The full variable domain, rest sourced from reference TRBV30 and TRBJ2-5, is SQTIHQWPATLVQPVGSPLSLECTVEGTSNPNLYWYRQAAGRGLQLLFYSVGIGQISSEVPQNLSASRPQDRQFILSSKKLLLSDSGFYLCATGEETQYFGPGTRLLVL.

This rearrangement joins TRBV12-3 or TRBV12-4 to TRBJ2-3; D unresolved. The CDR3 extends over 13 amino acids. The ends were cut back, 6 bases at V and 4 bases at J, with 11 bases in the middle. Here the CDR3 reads CASSPRPPDTQYF. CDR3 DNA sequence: TGTGCCAGCAGCCCCCGACCCCCAGATACGCAGTATTTT.

CDR3 residues: CASSLRGRRGHTEAFF. CDR3 nucleotides: TGTGCCAGCAGCTTACGAGGGCGGAGGGGTCACACTGAAGCTTTCTTT. The V gene is TRBV7-8, the J gene TRBJ1-1, with a possible D match to TRBD1 (5 bases). There are 16 residues in the CDR3. Per the germline V gene, CDR1 is SGHVS and CDR2 is FQNEAQ. V was shortened by 2 bases and J by 3 bases, with 16 bases between the two germline ends.

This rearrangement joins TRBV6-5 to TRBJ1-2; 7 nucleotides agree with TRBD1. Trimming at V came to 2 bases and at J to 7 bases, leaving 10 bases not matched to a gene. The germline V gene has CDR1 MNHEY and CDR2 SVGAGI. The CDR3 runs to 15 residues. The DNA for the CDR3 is TGTGCCAGCAGTTACGGGAGAGGGGGCCGGTCTGGCTACACCTTC. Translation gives CASSYGRGGRSGYTF.

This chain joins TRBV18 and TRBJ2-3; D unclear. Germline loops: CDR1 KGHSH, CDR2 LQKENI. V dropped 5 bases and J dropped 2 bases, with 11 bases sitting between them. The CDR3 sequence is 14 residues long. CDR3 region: CASSYGPTTDTQYF. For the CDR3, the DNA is TGTGCCAGCTCATACGGGCCCACCACAGATACGCAGTATTTT.

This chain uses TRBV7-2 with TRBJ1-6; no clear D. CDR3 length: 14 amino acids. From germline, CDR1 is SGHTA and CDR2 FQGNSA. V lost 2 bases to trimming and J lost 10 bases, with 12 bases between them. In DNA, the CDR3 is TGTGCCAGCAGCTTATTGTCCTTTGGGTCACCCCTCCACTTT. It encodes CASSLLSFGSPLHF.

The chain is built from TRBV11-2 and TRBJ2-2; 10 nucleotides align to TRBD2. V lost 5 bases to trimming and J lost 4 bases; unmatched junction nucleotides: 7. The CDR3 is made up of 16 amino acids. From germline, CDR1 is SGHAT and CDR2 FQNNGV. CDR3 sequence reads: CASSPRLAGVTGELFF. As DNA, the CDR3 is TGTGCCAGCAGCCCCCGGCTAGCGGGGGTCACCGGGGAGCTGTTTTTT.